The 25 T cell receptor beta chains below were found in one sample sequenced in a study of shared clonotypes between healthy human individuals. The repertoire was sequenced with immunoSEQ multiplex PCR; TCRdb's copy has only in-frame clones and lacks some. Here the sample spans about 230,000 clones, about 69% being singletons. The sample comprised memory CD4+ T cells sorted from blood. Specified subset: CD45RA-negative fraction. These receptors came from a young man in good health.

The chain is built from TRBV5-4 and TRBJ2-3; possibly TRBD2 for D (6 bases). Germline V gives CDR1 SGHNT, CDR2 YYREEE (reference sequence). The V gene lost 4 bases and the J gene lost 3 bases, with 9 bases spanning the gap. This CDR3 is built from 13 residues. In nucleotides, the CDR3 is TGTGCCAGCAGCGGGGGACTGACAGATACGCAGTATTTT. Translated, it gives CASSGGLTDTQYF.

V and J are TRBV7-2 and TRBJ2-1; 7 bases map to TRBD1. Germline-derived CDR1 and CDR2 are SGHTA and FQGNSA. The CDR3 runs 17 residues. V shed 1 base and J 0 bases; nucleotides not matched to a gene: 6. The CDR3 region has the DNA TGTGCCAGCAGCTTAGGATCGGGACAGAGCTCCTACAATGAGCAGTTCTTC. This encodes CASSLGSGQSSYNEQFF.

This clone was seen only a few times. The chain links TRBV20-1 to TRBJ1-1; tentatively, D is TRBD1 (6 bases). Trimming removed 5 bases from V and 11 bases from J, with 15 bases in between. The V gene's germline CDR1 is DFQATT and CDR2 SNEGSKA (reference sequence). The CDR3 is 11 residues long. CDR3 sequence reads: CSASDRQGAFF. The DNA of the CDR3 is TGCAGTGCTTCCGACCGCCAGGGGGCTTTCTTT.

The V call is TRBV7-2, the J call TRBJ2-7; the D is unclear. The CDR3 is 13 amino acids. Trimming removed 1 base at V and 2 bases at J, with 6 bases between. CDR1 is SGHTA, CDR2 FQGNSA, per germline. The DNA for the CDR3 is TGTGCCAGCAGCTTAGACATGACCTACGAGCAGTACTTC. Translated: CASSLDMTYEQYF. Full variable domain (remainder filled in from reference TRBV7-2 and TRBJ2-7): GAGVSQSPSNKVTEKGKDVELRCDPISGHTALYWYRQSLGQGLEFLIYFQGNSAPDKSGLPSDRFSAERTGGSVSTLTIQRTQQEDSAVYLCASSLDMTYEQYFGPGTRLTVT.

The V and J genes are TRBV18 and TRBJ1-4, with D possibly TRBD1 on 5 matching bases. Trimming pared 6 bases from V and 16 bases from J, leaving 18 bases between. Per germline, CDR1 KGHSH and CDR2 LQKENI. The CDR3 sequence is 12 residues long. In DNA, the CDR3 is TGTGCCAGCTCTCGGGAAAGGGACGGGGGGTTTTTT. It is translated as CASSRERDGGFF. Complete variable domain (other parts from reference TRBV18 and TRBJ1-4): NAGVMQNPRHLVRRRGQEARLRCSPMKGHSHVYWYRQLPEEGLKFMVYLQKENIIDESGMPKERFSAEFPKEGPSILRIQQVVRGDSAAYFCASSRERDGGFFGSGTQLSVL.

This chain links TRBV9 with TRBJ2-3, with D tentatively TRBD1 (5 bases). The CDR3 runs to 15 residues. CDR1 is SGDLS and CDR2 is YYNGEE in the germline V gene. Between the trimmed V and J ends, which lost 0 bases and 2 bases, there was a span of 10 bases. The DNA for the CDR3 is TGTGCCAGCAGCGTAGAAGGGGCTAACACAGATACGCAGTATTTT. Translation gives CASSVEGANTDTQYF.

The chain uses TRBV5-1 and TRBJ1-3, with a weak D call TRBD1 (5 bases). The V end lost 3 bases, the J end lost 0 bases, and 19 bases lay between the germline ends. CDR1 is SGHRS and CDR2 is YFSETQ in the germline V gene. This CDR3 has 18 amino acids. CDR3 loop: CASSSSGPGSSSGNTIYF. CDR3 nucleotides: TGCGCCAGCAGCTCCTCAGGCCCAGGGTCCTCCTCTGGAAACACCATATATTTT. The variable domain in full, with the rest retrieved from reference TRBV5-1 and TRBJ1-3, is KAGVTQTPRYLIKTRGQQVTLSCSPISGHRSVSWYQQTPGQGLQFLFEYFSETQRNKGNFPGRFSGRQFSNSRSEMNVSTLELGDSALYLCASSSSGPGSSSGNTIYFGEGSWLTVV.

The table lists this clone with many counts. This chain links TRBV27 with TRBJ2-7; D call uncertain. V was shortened by 8 bases and J by 0 bases, with 23 bases between the two germline ends. The CDR3 spans 17 residues. In germline, CDR1 is MNHEY, CDR2 SMNVEV (reference sequence). The CDR3, as DNA: TGTGCCAGCTCGTACACTATAACAGTCCTCCTCTCCTACGAGCAGTACTTC. Protein product: CASSYTITVLLSYEQYF.

Only a few counts were recorded for this clone. V gene TRBV25-1 combines with J gene TRBJ1-2, with TRBD1 matching 9 bases. J gave up 8 bases and V 5 bases, and 6 bases lay outside the gene matches. Germline V gene lookup returns CDR1 MGHDK and CDR2 SYGVNS. This CDR3 has 13 residues. The CDR3 DNA sequence: TGTGCCAGCAGTTGGGACAGGGTGTCCGGCTACACCTTC. It is translated as CASSWDRVSGYTF.

The chain links TRBV28 to TRBJ1-1, with 12 bases matching TRBD1. CDR1 is MDHEN and CDR2 is SYDVKM in the germline V gene. V gave up 6 bases and J gave up 3 bases; unmatched junction bases: 17. The CDR3 has 19 residues. The CDR3 protein is CASRTRDRGLVARDTEAFF. Here the CDR3 DNA reads TGTGCCAGCAGAACAAGGGACAGGGGGCTCGTCGCGAGGGACACTGAAGCTTTCTTT.

This chain uses TRBV5-6 with TRBJ2-7; D might be TRBD1 or TRBD2, each matching 5 bases. CDR3 length: 13 residues. Deletions cut 4 bases from V and 4 bases from J, with 12 bases between. In germline, CDR1 is SGHDT, CDR2 YYEEEE. The CDR3 spells CASSVGTRYEQYF. The CDR3 DNA sequence: TGTGCCAGCAGCGTTGGGACCCGATACGAGCAGTACTTC. Based on the CDR3 plus reference TRBV5-6 and TRBJ2-7, the full variable domain is DAGVTQSPTHLIKTRGQQVTLRCSPKSGHDTVSWYQQALGQGPQFIFQYYEEEERQRGNFPDRFSGHQFPNYSSELNVNALLLGDSALYLCASSVGTRYEQYFGPGTRLTVT.

The chain carries TRBV11-3 and TRBJ2-3; no clear D gene. This CDR3 spans 12 amino acids. Trimming left V 8 bases short and J 0 bases short, with 6 bases between. Per the germline V gene, CDR1 is SGHNT and CDR2 is YENEEA. CDR3 sequence reads: CASGASTDTQYF. CDR3 DNA sequence: TGTGCCAGCGGCGCAAGCACAGATACGCAGTATTTT. Based on the CDR3 plus reference TRBV11-3 and TRBJ2-3, the full variable domain is EAGVVQSPRYKIIEKKQPVAFWCNPISGHNTLYWYLQNLGQGPELLIRYENEEAVDDSQLPKDRFSAERLKGVDSTLKIQPAELGDSAVYLCASGASTDTQYFGPGTRLTVL.

The chain employs TRBV5-1 and TRBJ2-3; D is undetermined. Germline CDR1 is SGHRS and CDR2 is YFSETQ. Trimming removed 6 bases at V and 4 bases at J, with 12 bases between. The CDR3 runs to 13 residues. The CDR3 is CASTRTISDTQYF. The CDR3 bases are TGCGCCAGCACCCGGACGATCTCAGATACGCAGTATTTT. The entire variable domain, with the rest obtained from reference TRBV5-1 and TRBJ2-3, is as follows: KAGVTQTPRYLIKTRGQQVTLSCSPISGHRSVSWYQQTPGQGLQFLFEYFSETQRNKGNFPGRFSGRQFSNSRSEMNVSTLELGDSALYLCASTRTISDTQYFGPGTRLTVL.

The CDR3: CASSLGRDPQITTF. The CDR3 nucleotides are TGCGCCAGCAGCTTGGGAAGGGACCCCCAAATAACGACCTTC. The chain employs TRBV5-1 and TRBJ1-2; the D gene is possibly TRBD1 (5 bases). The V gene lost 0 bases and the J gene lost 14 bases, with 20 bases spanning the gap. This CDR3 spans 14 amino acids. Germline V gives CDR1 SGHRS, CDR2 YFSETQ.

The gene calls are TRBV10-3 and TRBJ2-7; 9 bases line up with TRBD1. This CDR3 spans 14 amino acids. Germline lookup yields CDR1 ENHRY and CDR2 SYGVKD. The V and J ends lost 6 bases and 1 base, in that order; junction bases with no gene match: 4. CDR3 sequence (DNA): TGTGCCATCAGGGGGACAGGGAGGTCCTACGAGCAGTACTTC. Residues: CAIRGTGRSYEQYF.

This chain's CDR3 is CASSSYTSGRTQYF. CDR3 in DNA: TGTGCCAGCAGCTCGTACACTAGCGGAAGAACGCAGTATTTT. V usage is TRBV7-2 and J usage is TRBJ2-3, with TRBD2 matching 8 bases. V shed 4 bases, J shed 9 bases, and the junction held 9 bases outside the gene matches. Germline lookup yields CDR1 SGHTA and CDR2 FQGNSA. CDR3 length equals 14 residues.

The rearrangement joins TRBV7-2 to TRBJ2-2, with 12 bases that match TRBD2. CDR3 size: 17 residues. Germline CDR1 is SGHTA and CDR2 is FQGNSA. Trimming took 0 bases from V and 7 from J; bases not matched to a gene: 6. CDR3 DNA sequence: TGTGCCAGCAGCTTAGCCGGAGGACTAGCGGGACTCGGGGAGCTGTTTTTT. Translating it yields CASSLAGGLAGLGELFF.

The rearrangement joins TRBV5-4 to TRBJ2-2; D remains unclear. The V and J ends lost 2 bases and 5 bases respectively, with 1 base between them. Germline CDR1 and CDR2: SGHNT and YYREEE (reference sequence). The length of the CDR3 is 11 residues. Here the CDR3 reads CASSFTGELFF. Written as DNA, the CDR3 is TGTGCCAGCAGCTTTACCGGGGAGCTGTTTTTT. Complete variable domain (other parts from reference TRBV5-4 and TRBJ2-2): ETGVTQSPTHLIKTRGQQVTLRCSSQSGHNTVSWYQQALGQGPQFIFQYYREEENGRGNFPPRFSGLQFPNYSSELNVNALELDDSALYLCASSFTGELFFGEGSRLTVL.

The chain has TRBV7-3 and TRBJ2-3; tentative D call: TRBD2 (6 bases). V lost 6 bases, J lost 10 bases, and 14 bases lay in between. The length of the CDR3 is 12 residues. CDR1 is SGHTA and CDR2 is FQGTGA in the germline V gene. The CDR3 here is CASSLLGGSQYF. The CDR3 nucleotides are TGTGCCAGCAGTCTCCTAGGAGGGTCGCAGTATTTT.

The chain combines TRBV28 with TRBJ2-4; 8 bases align to TRBD2. Germline values: CDR1 MDHEN, CDR2 SYDVKM. Unmatched junction bases numbered 7, after V lost 2 bases and J lost 10 bases. The CDR3 spans 14 residues. The CDR3 DNA is TGTGCCAGCAGTTTAGGCGGGGGGCGCCTTATTCAGTACTTC. Translated, it gives CASSLGGGRLIQYF.

Concerning this clone: Other nucleotide sequences in the sample specify the same CDR3. V and J are TRBV15 and TRBJ2-1, with TRBD2 as a possible D gene (5 bases). Germline values: CDR1 LNHNV, CDR2 YYDKDF (reference sequence). The CDR3 sequence is 16 residues long. V was clipped by 0 bases and J by 4 bases, with 13 bases between them. CDR3 in amino acids: CATSRDLTSSYNEQFF. The CDR3 nucleotides read TGTGCCACCAGCAGAGATCTAACTAGTTCTTACAATGAGCAGTTCTTC.

The rearrangement uses TRBV18 and TRBJ2-1, with no clear D. The CDR3 contains 16 residues. V dropped 6 bases and J dropped 1 base, with 16 bases sitting between them. The germline V gene has CDR1 KGHSH and CDR2 LQKENI. DNA of the CDR3: TGTGCCAGCTCGGAACTTAGGGCACAATCCTACAATGAGCAGTTCTTC. Residues: CASSELRAQSYNEQFF.

The CDR3 loop is CASRWTGNYEQYF. The CDR3 DNA reads TGTGCCAGCAGATGGACTGGAAACTACGAGCAGTACTTC. The J gene is TRBJ2-7, the V gene TRBV6-1, with D maybe TRBD2 (5 bases). The V end was cut by 6 bases, the J end by 3 bases, with 12 bases between. The CDR3 totals 13 residues. Germline V gene lookup returns CDR1 MNHNS and CDR2 SASEGT.

In this sample, this clone turned up a few times. This chain uses TRBV2 with TRBJ1-2; 7 bases map to TRBD1. Germline lookup yields CDR1 SNHLY and CDR2 FYNNEI. The V segment lost 5 bases and the J segment 8 bases; nucleotides outside the gene matches: 8. The CDR3 extends over 13 amino acids. CDR3 sequence: CASSIDRVGGYTF. CDR3 bases: TGTGCCAGCAGTATCGACAGGGTGGGAGGCTACACCTTC.

The chain links TRBV5-4 to TRBJ2-7, with 7 nucleotides matching TRBD1. The ends lost 4 bases at V and 2 bases at J; junction bases unmatched: 9. CDR1 and CDR2 (germline): SGHNT, YYREEE (reference sequence). The CDR3 contains 15 residues. This chain's CDR3 is CASSPSTGSTYEQYF. CDR3 DNA: TGTGCCAGCAGCCCCTCGACAGGGTCCACCTACGAGCAGTACTTC.